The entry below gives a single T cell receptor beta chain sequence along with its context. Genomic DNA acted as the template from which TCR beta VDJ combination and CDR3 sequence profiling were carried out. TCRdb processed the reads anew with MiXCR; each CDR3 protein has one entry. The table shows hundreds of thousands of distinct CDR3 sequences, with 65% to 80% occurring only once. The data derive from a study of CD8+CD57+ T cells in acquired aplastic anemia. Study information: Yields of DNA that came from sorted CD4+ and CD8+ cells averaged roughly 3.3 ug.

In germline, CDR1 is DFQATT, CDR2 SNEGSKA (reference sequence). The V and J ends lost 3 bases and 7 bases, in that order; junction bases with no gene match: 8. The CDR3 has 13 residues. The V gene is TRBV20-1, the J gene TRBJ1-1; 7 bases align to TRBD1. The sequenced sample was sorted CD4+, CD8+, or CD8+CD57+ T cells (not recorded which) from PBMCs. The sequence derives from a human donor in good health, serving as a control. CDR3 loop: CSASQRRDSEAFF. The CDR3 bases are TGCAGTGCTAGCCAGAGAAGGGACAGTGAAGCTTTCTTT.